The TCR gamma chain described here comes from a study of Vδ1+ human thymocytes. General study results and limits: Thymic TRG and TRD repertoires appeared highly polyclonal.

Notes on this clone: Its cognate antigen is unknown.

The template was reverse-transcribed extracted RNA. Pooled V-gene forward primers with one constant-region reverse primer generated the CDR3 amplicons by multiplex PCR. TCRdb re-called the multiplex PCR reads via CATT. This table has about 36,000 gamma-chain clones, roughly 21% appearing once. Alphabeta T cells were depleted, then CD3+ Vdelta1+ Vdelta2- thymocytes were FACS-sorted. V shed 4 bases and J 4 bases; nucleotides not matched to a gene: 6. The CDR3 loop spans 14 amino acids. Germline V gene sequence: CDR1 EGSTGY, CDR2 YDSYTSSV. This sequence originates from a girl under three years old who had congenital heart surgery. V is TRGV4 and J is TRGJP2. Source material: Vdelta1+ gamma-delta thymocytes from the thymus. Subset specified: FACS-sorted CD3+ TCRalphabeta- TCRVdelta1+ TCRVdelta2- thymocytes. CDR3 bases: TGTGCCACCTGGGAGAGGGATAGTGATTGGATCAAGACGTTT. Its translation: CATWERDSDWIKTF.